This TCR beta chain was captured in a study of cytomegalovirus exposure and HLA in healthy donors. Of note for this clone: Antigen: not known. One junction end does not reproduce the germline sequence, and a read error may be involved. The identical CDR3 is also encoded by other nucleotide sequences in the sample.

Overall study findings and caveats: It was about 150 TCR beta chains that were listed as cytomegalovirus-associated. Later analysis reportedly placed an Asian-associated ancestry cluster below the approximately 730-donor mean in N-insertions.

With 60 Vbeta and 13 Jbeta primers, the PCR was carried out. Measured with immunoSEQ multiplex PCR; TCRdb has only the in-frame clones, and not every one. The sample yields approximately 160,000 clones, over 65% seen once. CDR1 and CDR2 (germline): SGHDT, YYEEEE. CDR3 length equals 16 residues. The sequence came from a man in his late teens or twenties in good health and CMV-seropositive. What was sequenced was PBMCs. This chain uses TRBV5-6 with TRBJ2-3; 7 nucleotides align to TRBD2. CDR3 nucleotides: TGTGCCAGCAGCCTCCGGGACTACCACACCACAGATACGCAGTACTTT. This translates into CASSLRDYHTTDTQYF.